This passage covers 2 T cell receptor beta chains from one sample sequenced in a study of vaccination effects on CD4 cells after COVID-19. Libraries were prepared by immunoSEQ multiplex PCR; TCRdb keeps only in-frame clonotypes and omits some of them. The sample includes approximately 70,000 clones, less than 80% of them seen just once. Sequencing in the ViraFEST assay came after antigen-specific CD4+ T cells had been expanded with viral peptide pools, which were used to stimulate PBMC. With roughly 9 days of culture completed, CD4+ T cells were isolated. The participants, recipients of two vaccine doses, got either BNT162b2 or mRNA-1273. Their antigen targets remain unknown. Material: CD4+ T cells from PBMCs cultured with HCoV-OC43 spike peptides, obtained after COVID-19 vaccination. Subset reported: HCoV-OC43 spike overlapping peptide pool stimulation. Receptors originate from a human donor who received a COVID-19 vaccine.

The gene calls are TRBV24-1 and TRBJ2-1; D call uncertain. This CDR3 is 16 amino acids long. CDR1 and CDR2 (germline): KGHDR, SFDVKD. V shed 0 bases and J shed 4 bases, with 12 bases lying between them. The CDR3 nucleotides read TGTGCCACCAGTGATTTGAGGCCAGGTGGATACAATGAGCAGTTCTTC. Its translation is CATSDLRPGGYNEQFF.

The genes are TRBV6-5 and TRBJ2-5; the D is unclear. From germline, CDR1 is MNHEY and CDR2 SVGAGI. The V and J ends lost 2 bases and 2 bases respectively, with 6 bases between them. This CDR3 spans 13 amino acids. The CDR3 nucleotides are TGTGCCAGCAGTTACGGGCAGCAAGAGACCCAGTACTTC. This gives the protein CASSYGQQETQYF.